Shown below are 11 T cell receptor beta chains from a single sample sequenced in a study of CD8+CD57+ T cells in acquired aplastic anemia. Both TCR beta VDJ combination and CDR3 sequence profiling were carried out. Genomic DNA was the template for this profiling. TCRdb used MiXCR to reprocess the reads, holding one entry per CDR3 protein. The sample lists a few hundred thousand distinct CDR3 sequences, approximately 35% occurring once. The material sequenced was sorted CD4+, CD8+, or CD8+CD57+ T cells (not recorded which) from PBMCs. These receptors were obtained from a human donor in good health, serving as a control.

This clonotype was seen many times. V and J are TRBV20-1 and TRBJ1-4; no definite D call. The germline CDR1 and CDR2 sequences are DFQATT and SNEGSKA (reference sequence). This CDR3 has 13 amino acids. The ends were cut back, 8 bases at V and 1 base at J, with 11 bases in the middle. In DNA, the CDR3 is TGCAGTTCGCTCGGGTTAACTAATGAAAAACTGTTTTTT. Residues: CSSLGLTNEKLFF.

This clonotype was counted many times. V is TRBV20-1 and J is TRBJ1-3, with D unclear. Between the trimmed V and J ends, which lost 8 bases and 0 bases, there was a span of 8 bases. The CDR3 totals 12 residues. Germline V lookup: CDR1 DFQATT, CDR2 SNEGSKA (reference sequence). CDR3 bases: TGCAGTACTACTACCTCTGGAAACACCATATATTTT. It is translated as CSTTTSGNTIYF.

This clonotype was observed many times. The chain carries TRBV2 and TRBJ1-2; the D is unclear. Germline V gives CDR1 SNHLY, CDR2 FYNNEI. This CDR3 is built from 12 residues. The CDR3 sequence is CASHPPNYGYTF. The CDR3 coding sequence is TGTGCTTCGCACCCCCCTAACTATGGCTACACCTTC.

This chain links TRBV10-3 with TRBJ2-2; 10 bases align to TRBD2. CDR3 length: 16 residues. J was trimmed by 6 bases and V by 6 bases; bases with no gene match: 10. Germline CDR1 and CDR2: ENHRY and SYGVKD. CDR3: CAISITGTSVAGELFF. The CDR3 DNA follows: TGTGCCATCAGCATAACCGGGACTAGCGTAGCCGGGGAGCTGTTTTTT.

This chain connects TRBV29-1 to TRBJ2-7, with TRBD2 identical over 9 bases. Germline V CDR1 and CDR2: SQVTM, ANQGSEA. The CDR3 extends over 14 amino acids. Losses at the gene ends were 5 bases for V and 3 bases for J; bases not matched to a gene: 8. The CDR3 loop is CSVSGAGGNYEQYF. The CDR3 coding sequence is TGCAGCGTTTCCGGGGCGGGAGGGAACTACGAGCAGTACTTC.

This clonotype has just one count. A read error may explain this, as a much larger clone is one base away. The chain couples TRBV12-3 or TRBV12-4 to TRBJ1-2; no firm D call. The V and J ends lost 1 base and 2 bases respectively, with 8 bases between them. The CDR3 contains 14 residues. CDR3 protein: CASSLGAGNYGYTF. The DNA of the CDR3 is TGTGCCAGCAGTTTAGGGGCCGGCAACTATGGCTACACCTTC.

This clonotype was found a few times. A much larger clone lies one base from this, so it may be a read error. The CDR3 DNA sequence: TGTGCCAGCAGTGAGGGCGCCGGCCATGGCTACACCTTC. This translates into CASSEGAGHGYTF. The chain has TRBV25-1 and TRBJ1-2, with D hard to call. The germline CDR1 and CDR2 sequences are MGHDK and SYGVNS. This CDR3 has 13 amino acids. V was shortened by 3 bases and J by 6 bases, with 11 bases between the two germline ends.

Ten or more counts support this clonotype. The chain joins TRBV30 to TRBJ1-6; D is ambiguous. The CDR3 runs 13 residues. CDR1 GTSNPN and CDR2 SVGIG come from the germline V gene (reference sequence). V lost 1 base, J lost 5 bases, and 6 bases lay in between. CDR3 bases: TGTGCCTGGAGTGAGGACCATAATTCACCCCTCCACTTT. Residues: CAWSEDHNSPLHF.

In this sample, this clonotype turned up a few times. V gene TRBV13 combines with J gene TRBJ2-5; 9 bases agree with TRBD2. CDR1 and CDR2 (germline): PRHDT, FYEKMQ (reference sequence). The V segment lost 0 bases and the J segment 2 bases; nucleotides outside the gene matches: 7. The CDR3 has 17 residues. In DNA, the CDR3 is TGTGCCAGCAGCTTAGGGGTCGCTAGCGGGAATCAAGAGACCCAGTACTTC. Amino acids: CASSLGVASGNQETQYF.

A single count supports this clonotype. J is TRBJ1-5 and V is TRBV10-3, with D perhaps matching TRBD1 (5 bases). Between the trimmed V and J ends, which lost 0 bases and 11 bases, there was a span of 14 bases. The CDR3 extends over 14 amino acids. The germline CDR1 and CDR2 sequences are ENHRY and SYGVKD. CDR3: CAISESGLSETQHF. CDR3 nucleotides: TGTGCCATCAGTGAGTCGGGACTTTCAGAGACCCAGCATTTT.

Regarding this clonotype: Given a much more abundant clone one base away, this may be a read error. The rearrangement joins TRBV20-1 to TRBJ1-1; maybe TRBD1 (5 bases). The germline gives CDR1 DFQATT, CDR2 SNEGSKA (reference sequence). The V and J ends lost 5 bases and 5 bases respectively, with 24 bases between them. The CDR3 totals 16 residues. CDR3 loop: CSARGYQRGWDTEAFF. In DNA form, the CDR3 reads TGCAGTGCTCGTGGATATCAGCGGGGGTGGGATACTGAAGCTTTCTTT.